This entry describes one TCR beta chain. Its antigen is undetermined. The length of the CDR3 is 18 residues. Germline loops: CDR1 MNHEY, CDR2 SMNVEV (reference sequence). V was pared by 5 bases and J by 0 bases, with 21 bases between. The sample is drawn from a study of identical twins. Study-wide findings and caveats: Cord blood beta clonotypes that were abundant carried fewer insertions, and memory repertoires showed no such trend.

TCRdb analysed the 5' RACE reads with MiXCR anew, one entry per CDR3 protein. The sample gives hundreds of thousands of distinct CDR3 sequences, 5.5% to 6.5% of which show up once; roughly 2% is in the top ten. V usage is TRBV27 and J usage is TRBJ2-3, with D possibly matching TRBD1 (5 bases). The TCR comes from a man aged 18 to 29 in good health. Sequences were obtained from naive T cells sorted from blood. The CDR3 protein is CASSTTAWGSSSTDTQYF. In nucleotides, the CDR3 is TGTGCCAGCAGTACCACTGCATGGGGCAGTTCTAGCACAGATACGCAGTATTTT.